Given below is one T cell receptor beta chain in context. These donors, healthy bone marrow donors, were studied. 60 Vbeta and 13 Jbeta primers were used in PCR. Sequenced by immunoSEQ multiplex PCR; TCRdb stores in-frame clones only, minus some. The repertoire includes under 200,000 clones, 77% of them detected once, and 2.6% sits in the top ten. The entry originates in a study of cytomegalovirus exposure and HLA in healthy donors. The CDR3 sequence is 14 residues long. V lost 0 bases, J lost 3 bases, and 9 bases lay in between. Germline V CDR1 and CDR2: WNHNN, SYGVQD (reference sequence). This clonotype was obtained from a woman between 35 and 50 years old in good health and CMV-seropositive. The source material was PBMCs. J is TRBJ2-7 and V is TRBV10-1; D unclear. CDR3 coding DNA: TGCGCCAGCAGTGAGTCAATTGCTAGCTACGAGCAGTACTTC. Residues: CASSESIASYEQYF.